One and the same sample provided the 32 T cell receptor beta chains below, sequenced in a study of cytomegalovirus exposure and HLA in healthy donors. The PCR used 60 Vbeta and 13 Jbeta primers. TCRdb keeps only in-frame clones here, not all; method: immunoSEQ multiplex PCR. Among 220,000 or so clones listed, 70% to 85% were seen once. Material: PBMCs. The receptors were gathered from a man aged 45 to 65 in good health and CMV-seronegative.

V gene TRBV7-9 combines with J gene TRBJ2-7, with TRBD1 matching over 7 bases. There are 12 residues in the CDR3. Germline values: CDR1 SEHNR, CDR2 FQNEAQ (reference sequence). The junction had 0 bases not matched to a gene; V was cut back by 4 bases and J by 3 bases. The CDR3: CASSWTGYEQYF. CDR3 bases: TGTGCCAGCAGCTGGACAGGCTACGAGCAGTACTTC.

This chain joins TRBV19 and TRBJ1-2; tentatively, D is TRBD1 (6 bases). The CDR3 runs 14 residues. Germline lookup yields CDR1 LNHDA and CDR2 SQIVND (reference sequence). The V and J ends lost 4 bases and 4 bases respectively, with 13 bases between them. In DNA, the CDR3 is TGTGCCAGTAGTACGACGACAGGCTCCTATGGCTACACCTTC. It translates to CASSTTTGSYGYTF.

With respect to this clone: The junction departs from the called germline gene at one end, perhaps through a read error. The V call is TRBV2, the J call TRBJ2-7; 8 bases are shared with TRBD1. In germline, CDR1 is SNHLY, CDR2 FYNNEI. This CDR3 region has 11 residues. The CDR3 DNA sequence: TGTGCCAGCAGAGAAGGGACAGGCCAGTACTTC. Translated, it gives CASREGTGQYF.

The J gene is TRBJ1-2, the V gene TRBV27; 9 bases map to TRBD1. Per the germline V gene, CDR1 is MNHEY and CDR2 is SMNVEV (reference sequence). With 7 bases clipped from V and 3 bases from J, the junction kept 9 bases outside the gene matches. The CDR3 is 15 amino acids. CDR3 sequence reads: CASTLSTGGDYGYTF. For the CDR3, the DNA is TGTGCCAGCACCCTCTCTACAGGGGGCGACTATGGCTACACCTTC.

The chain uses TRBV4-2 and TRBJ1-3, with D unresolved. The CDR3 is 16 amino acids. Germline CDR1 is LGHNA and CDR2 is YNFKEQ. With 0 bases removed from V and 2 bases from J, the gap between germline ends came to 11 bases. The CDR3 nucleotides read TGTGCCAGCAGCCAAGAATGGGGAGGAACTGGAAACACCATATATTTT. Its translation is CASSQEWGGTGNTIYF.

The chain carries TRBV7-2 and TRBJ2-7; the match to TRBD1 covers 12 bases. V lost 0 bases, J lost 5 bases, and 5 bases stayed unmatched. The CDR3 is 16 residues long. CDR1 is SGHTA, CDR2 FQGNSA, per germline. The CDR3 sequence is CASSLAGTGGENEQYF. DNA for the CDR3: TGTGCCAGCAGCTTAGCCGGGACAGGGGGCGAGAACGAGCAGTACTTC.

The chain joins TRBV7-9 to TRBJ2-5, with 7 nucleotides matching TRBD1. CDR3 length equals 15 residues. V trimming: 5 bases; J trimming: 4 bases; junction bases outside the gene matches: 10. CDR1 and CDR2 from the germline V gene are SEHNR and FQNEAQ (reference sequence). The CDR3, as DNA: TGTGCCAGCAGCCACAGGGGTCCCTCAGGAGAGACCCAGTACTTC. Its protein product is CASSHRGPSGETQYF.

The chain recombines TRBV30 with TRBJ2-2; 11 bases line up with TRBD1. J was trimmed by 6 bases and V by 2 bases; bases with no gene match: 5. From germline, CDR1 is GTSNPN and CDR2 SVGIG (reference sequence). The length of the CDR3 is 15 residues. DNA of the CDR3: TGTGCCTGGAGTACCTGGACAGGGGGCCCCGGGGAGCTGTTTTTT. Translation: CAWSTWTGGPGELFF. Together with reference TRBV30 and TRBJ2-2, the CDR3 gives the full variable domain: SQTIHQWPATLVQPVGSPLSLECTVEGTSNPNLYWYRQAAGRGLQLLFYSVGIGQISSEVPQNLSASRPQDRQFILSSKKLLLSDSGFYLCAWSTWTGGPGELFFGEGSRLTVL.

The CDR3 region is CASSLRLAGITDTQYF. The DNA for the CDR3 is TGCGCCAGCAGCTTGCGCCTAGCGGGGATCACAGATACGCAGTATTTT. The V gene is TRBV5-1, the J gene TRBJ2-3; 9 nucleotides match TRBD2. The germline V gene has CDR1 SGHRS and CDR2 YFSETQ. J gave up 2 bases and V 1 base, and 5 bases lay outside the gene matches. The CDR3 sequence is 16 residues long.

The CDR3 coding sequence is TGTGCCAGCAGTTTATTTTCAGGGGGCATGGGTCAGCCCCAGCATTTT. Its protein is CASSLFSGGMGQPQHF. The chain joins TRBV27 to TRBJ1-5, with TRBD1 matching 8 bases. Trimming removed 1 base from V and 6 bases from J; junction bases left unmatched: 8. CDR3 length: 16 amino acids. Germline V CDR1 and CDR2: MNHEY, SMNVEV (reference sequence).

The rearrangement joins TRBV28 to TRBJ1-5, with D maybe TRBD1 (5 bases). The V end lost 3 bases, the J end lost 3 bases, and 15 bases lay between the germline ends. The CDR3 runs to 16 residues. Germline CDR1 is MDHEN and CDR2 is SYDVKM. The CDR3 nucleotides read TGTGCCAGCAGTTTGGCCCGAGCGGGGGACAATCAGCCCCAGCATTTT. Its translation: CASSLARAGDNQPQHF.

This clone was picked up a small number of times. This chain links TRBV5-1 with TRBJ2-5; TRBD1 matches 11 bases. V lost 4 bases to trimming and J lost 0 bases; unmatched junction nucleotides: 5. CDR3 length: 16 amino acids. Germline lookup yields CDR1 SGHRS and CDR2 YFSETQ. CDR3 bases: TGCGCCAGCAGCCCCGGGACAGGGGGTTACCAAGAGACCCAGTACTTC. This translates into CASSPGTGGYQETQYF. Based on the CDR3 plus reference TRBV5-1 and TRBJ2-5, the full variable domain is KAGVTQTPRYLIKTRGQQVTLSCSPISGHRSVSWYQQTPGQGLQFLFEYFSETQRNKGNFPGRFSGRQFSNSRSEMNVSTLELGDSALYLCASSPGTGGYQETQYFGPGTRLLVL.

The CDR3 loop is CASSFGGSGEYNEQFF. The DNA of the CDR3 is TGTGCCAGCAGCTTCGGGGGGAGCGGAGAATACAATGAGCAGTTCTTC. The V gene is TRBV11-2, the J gene TRBJ2-1; 7 bases line up with TRBD2. CDR1 is SGHAT and CDR2 is FQNNGV in the germline V gene. This CDR3 region has 16 residues. The J segment lost 4 bases and the V segment lost 3 bases, leaving 9 bases of the junction unmatched.

The J gene is TRBJ2-1, the V gene TRBV7-2, with 7 bases lining up with TRBD2. V lost 5 bases, J lost 2 bases, and 3 bases stayed unmatched. This CDR3 is built from 14 residues. Germline assignment: CDR1 SGHTA and CDR2 FQGNSA. The CDR3 coding sequence is TGTGCCAGCAGCATGCGGGGGACCTACAATGAGCAGTTCTTC. The encoded protein is CASSMRGTYNEQFF.

The gene calls are TRBV9 and TRBJ2-1; 8 bases agree with TRBD2. Germline trimming cut 0 bases from V and 9 bases from J; bases unmatched to any gene: 14. The CDR3 length is 17 residues. Germline V gene sequence: CDR1 SGDLS, CDR2 YYNGEE. The CDR3 loop reads CASSVASSAGELGEQFF. CDR3 nucleotide sequence: TGTGCCAGCAGCGTAGCCAGTTCAGCGGGAGAGCTCGGTGAGCAGTTCTTC.

The chain employs TRBV5-6 and TRBJ2-4; 12 bases are a match to TRBD1. CDR3 size: 17 residues. With 4 bases clipped from V and 1 base from J, the junction kept 6 bases outside the gene matches. Germline CDR1 reads SGHDT; CDR2 reads YYEEEE. DNA for the CDR3: TGTGCCAGCAGCCCACTCGGGACAGGGGGCGCCAAAAACATTCAGTACTTC. Translated: CASSPLGTGGAKNIQYF.

The V and J genes are TRBV27 and TRBJ1-5, with TRBD1 as a possible D gene (5 bases). The CDR3 length is 14 residues. CDR1 is MNHEY, CDR2 SMNVEV, per germline (reference sequence). V dropped 0 bases and J dropped 7 bases, with 10 bases sitting between them. The CDR3 DNA reads TGTGCCAGCAGTTTATCGGGGGGGTGGCAGCCCCAGCATTTT. Residues: CASSLSGGWQPQHF.

This clone appeared once. The genes are TRBV28 and TRBJ1-2; 8 bases align to TRBD1. The V segment lost 3 bases and the J segment 2 bases; nucleotides outside the gene matches: 5. The CDR3 covers 15 residues. Germline-derived CDR1 and CDR2 are MDHEN and SYDVKM. The CDR3 spells CASSFYRGRNYGYTF. Here the CDR3 DNA reads TGTGCCAGCAGTTTTTACAGGGGGAGAAACTATGGCTACACCTTC.

This chain connects TRBV4-1 to TRBJ2-4, with D perhaps matching TRBD2 (6 bases). Germline V lookup: CDR1 MGHRA, CDR2 YSYEKL. The CDR3 has 19 residues. The V gene lost 0 bases and the J gene lost 1 base, with 19 bases spanning the gap. This CDR3 reads CASSQETSPGVGAKNIQYF. CDR3 coding DNA: TGCGCCAGCAGCCAAGAGACCTCCCCGGGGGTAGGGGCCAAAAACATTCAGTACTTC.

This sequence joins TRBV14 and TRBJ2-7; 9 nucleotides align to TRBD1. The V gene's germline CDR1 is SGHDN and CDR2 FVKESK. Unmatched junction bases numbered 8, after V lost 4 bases and J lost 4 bases. This CDR3 spans 15 amino acids. This chain's CDR3 is CASSPGTGISYEQYF. CDR3 bases: TGTGCCAGCAGCCCCGGGACAGGGATAAGTTACGAGCAGTACTTC.

The chain carries TRBV6-5 and TRBJ2-1, with 13 positions matching TRBD2. This CDR3 comprises 15 residues. Trimming took 4 bases from V and 8 from J; bases not matched to a gene: 5. The germline V gene encodes CDR1 MNHEY and CDR2 SVGAGI. The DNA for the CDR3 is TGTGCCAGCAGTTTGGGACTAGCGGGAAGGGATGAGCAGTTCTTC. Protein sequence: CASSLGLAGRDEQFF.

The CDR3 is CASSPWTSGIDTQYF. The CDR3 coding sequence is TGTGCCAGCAGTCCCTGGACTAGCGGGATAGATACGCAGTATTTT. This chain connects TRBV27 to TRBJ2-3, with TRBD2 matching 12 bases. This CDR3 is built from 15 residues. V lost 5 bases, J lost 5 bases, and 5 bases stayed unmatched. Germline V gene lookup returns CDR1 MNHEY and CDR2 SMNVEV (reference sequence).

The CDR3 nucleotides read TGCGCCAGCAGCTTCCTCGCTAGCGGGAACACCGGGGAGCTGTTTTTT. Its protein is CASSFLASGNTGELFF. The chain employs TRBV5-1 and TRBJ2-2; 7 bases are shared with TRBD2. V trimming: 2 bases; J trimming: 1 base; junction bases outside the gene matches: 5. Germline lookup yields CDR1 SGHRS and CDR2 YFSETQ. The CDR3 runs to 16 residues.

The chain joins TRBV5-1 to TRBJ2-1; D is ambiguous. V was shortened by 0 bases and J by 6 bases, with 10 bases between the two germline ends. Germline values: CDR1 SGHRS, CDR2 YFSETQ. The CDR3 sequence is 14 residues long. CDR3: CASSLDRMRNEQFF. Here the CDR3 DNA reads TGCGCCAGCAGCTTGGACAGAATGCGCAATGAGCAGTTCTTC.

As for this clone: One junction end does not reproduce the germline sequence, and a read error may be involved. The rearrangement joins TRBV7-6 to TRBJ1-5; tentative D call: TRBD1 (5 bases). The CDR3 spans 15 residues. Looked up from germline, CDR1 is SGHVS and CDR2 is FNYEAQ. CDR3 in DNA: TGTGCCAGCAGCTTAGTTCAGGGTTTCAATGAGCCCCAGCATTTT. As protein: CASSLVQGFNEPQHF.

The chain is built from TRBV15 and TRBJ2-3; perhaps TRBD2 as D (5 bases). The V gene's germline CDR1 is LNHNV and CDR2 YYDKDF (reference sequence). The CDR3 length is 15 residues. V was cut by 4 bases and J by 0 bases, with 11 bases left in between. This CDR3 is CATSNPSRSTDTQYF. The CDR3 DNA reads TGTGCCACCAGCAATCCTAGCCGTAGCACAGATACGCAGTATTTT.

The rearrangement links TRBV30 to TRBJ2-5; no clear D. The J call may be faulty, since TRBJ2-7 better matches the DNA end. CDR3 size: 12 residues. The germline gives CDR1 GTSNPN, CDR2 SVGIG (reference sequence). The CDR3 loop is CAFASHPYEQYF. The CDR3 nucleotides are TGTGCCTTCGCCTCTCATCCTTACGAGCAGTACTTC.

The chain is built from TRBV9 and TRBJ2-7, with D uncertain. The CDR3 has 13 amino acids. Trimming pared 4 bases from V and 1 base from J, leaving 9 bases between. Germline CDR1 SGDLS, CDR2 YYNGEE. CDR3 loop: CASSPPVSYEQYF. The CDR3 DNA reads as TGTGCCAGCAGCCCGCCGGTGTCCTACGAGCAGTACTTC.

Concerning this clone: The junction does not match germline at one end; this may be a read error. This chain uses TRBV7-7 with TRBJ2-2; the match to TRBD1 covers 8 bases. The CDR3 runs to 16 residues. CDR1 SSHAT and CDR2 FNYEAQ come from the germline V gene (reference sequence). The CDR3 region has the DNA TGTGCTAGCAGCATGGACAGGGCATGGAACACCGGGGAGCTGTTTTTT. It encodes CASSMDRAWNTGELFF.

V and J are TRBV28 and TRBJ2-7; perhaps TRBD2 as D (7 bases). This CDR3 contains 14 residues. The V gene lost 6 bases and the J gene lost 2 bases, with 14 bases spanning the gap. Germline loops: CDR1 MDHEN, CDR2 SYDVKM. The CDR3 region is CASSPRGAAYEQYF. CDR3 DNA sequence: TGTGCCAGCAGCCCCCGGGGGGCCGCCTACGAGCAGTACTTC.

The V and J genes are TRBV5-5 and TRBJ2-2; 7 bases match TRBD2. The CDR3 loop spans 13 amino acids. Germline V gene data show CDR1 as SGHKS and CDR2 as YYEKEE (reference sequence). V shed 6 bases, J shed 4 bases, and the junction held 3 bases outside the gene matches. The DNA of the CDR3 is TGTGCCAGCAACCTAGCGGTCACCGGGGAGCTGTTTTTT. It yields the protein CASNLAVTGELFF.

The V call is TRBV6-1, the J call TRBJ2-2; 8 nucleotides agree with TRBD2. V gave up 7 bases and J gave up 1 base; unmatched junction bases: 5. The CDR3 totals 15 residues. The V gene's germline CDR1 is MNHNS and CDR2 SASEGT. CDR3 in DNA: TGTGCCAGCATAGTCCTAGCGGGGAACACCGGGGAGCTGTTTTTT. This sequence encodes CASIVLAGNTGELFF.